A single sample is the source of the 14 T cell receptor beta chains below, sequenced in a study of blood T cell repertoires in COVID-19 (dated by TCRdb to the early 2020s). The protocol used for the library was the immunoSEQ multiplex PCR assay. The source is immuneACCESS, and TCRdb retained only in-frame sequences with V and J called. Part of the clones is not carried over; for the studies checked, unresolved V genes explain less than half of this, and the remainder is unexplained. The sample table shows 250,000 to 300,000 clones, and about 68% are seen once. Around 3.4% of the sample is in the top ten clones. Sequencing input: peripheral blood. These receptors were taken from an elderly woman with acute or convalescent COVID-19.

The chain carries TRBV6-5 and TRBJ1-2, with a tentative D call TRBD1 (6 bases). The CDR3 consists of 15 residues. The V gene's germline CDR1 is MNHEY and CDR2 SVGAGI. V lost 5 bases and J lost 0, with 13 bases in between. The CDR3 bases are TGTGCCAGCAGTAACAGGGTCGTGGCTAACTATGGCTACACCTTC. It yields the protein CASSNRVVANYGYTF.

CDR3 loop: CASSQSRGWGLNSPLHF. DNA of the CDR3: TGCGCCAGCAGTCAATCGCGGGGTTGGGGACTAAATTCACCCCTCCACTTT. V gene TRBV23-1 combines with J gene TRBJ1-6, with a tentative D call TRBD1 (5 bases). TRBV23-1 falls under the ORF class, with uncertain function. V dropped 0 bases and J dropped 7 bases, with 16 bases sitting between them. This CDR3 has 17 residues.

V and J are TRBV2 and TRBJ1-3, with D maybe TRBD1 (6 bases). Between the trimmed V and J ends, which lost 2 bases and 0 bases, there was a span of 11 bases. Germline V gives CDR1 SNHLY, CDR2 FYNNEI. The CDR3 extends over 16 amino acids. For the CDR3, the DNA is TGTGCCAGCAGTGAATTGCACAGGGACTCTGGAAACACCATATATTTT. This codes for CASSELHRDSGNTIYF.

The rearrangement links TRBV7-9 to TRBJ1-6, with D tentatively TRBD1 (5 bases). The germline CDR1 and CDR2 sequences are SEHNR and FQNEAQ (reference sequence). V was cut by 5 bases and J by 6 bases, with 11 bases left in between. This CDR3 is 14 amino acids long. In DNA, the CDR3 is TGTGCCAGCAGCGAAATGACAGTTAATTCACCCCTCCACTTT. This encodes CASSEMTVNSPLHF. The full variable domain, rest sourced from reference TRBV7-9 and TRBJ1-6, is DTGVSQNPRHKITKRGQNVTFRCDPISEHNRLYWYRQTLGQGPEFLTYFQNEAQLEKSRLLSDRFSAERPKGSFSTLEIQRTEQGDSAMYLCASSEMTVNSPLHFGNGTRLTVT.

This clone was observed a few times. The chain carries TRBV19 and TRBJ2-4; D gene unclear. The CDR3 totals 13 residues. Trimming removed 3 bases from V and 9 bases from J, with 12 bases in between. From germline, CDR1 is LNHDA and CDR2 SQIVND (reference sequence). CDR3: CASSIFGSSIQYF. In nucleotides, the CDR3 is TGTGCCAGTAGTATTTTCGGGTCTAGCATTCAGTACTTC.

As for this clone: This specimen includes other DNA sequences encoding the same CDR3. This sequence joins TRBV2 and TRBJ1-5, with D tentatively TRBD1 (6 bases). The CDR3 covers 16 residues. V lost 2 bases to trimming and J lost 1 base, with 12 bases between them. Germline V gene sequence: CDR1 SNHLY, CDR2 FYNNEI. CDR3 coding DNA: TGTGCCAGCAGTGAAAGGGGGGGCGAGAGCAATCAGCCCCAGCATTTT. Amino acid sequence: CASSERGGESNQPQHF.

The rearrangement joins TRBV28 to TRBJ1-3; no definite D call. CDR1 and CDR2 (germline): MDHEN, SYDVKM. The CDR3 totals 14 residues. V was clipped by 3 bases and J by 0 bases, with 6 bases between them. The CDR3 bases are TGTGCCAGCAGTTTGTTCAGCTCTGGAAACACCATATATTTT. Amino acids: CASSLFSSGNTIYF.

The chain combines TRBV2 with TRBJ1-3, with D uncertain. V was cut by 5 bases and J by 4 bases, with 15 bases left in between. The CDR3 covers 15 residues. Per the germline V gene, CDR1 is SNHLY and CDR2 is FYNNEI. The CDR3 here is CASSPGGPGGNTIYF. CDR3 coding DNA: TGTGCCAGCAGTCCTGGAGGGCCGGGAGGAAACACCATATATTTT. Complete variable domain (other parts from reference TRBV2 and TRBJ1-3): EPEVTQTPSHQVTQMGQEVILRCVPISNHLYFYWYRQILGQKVEFLVSFYNNEISEKSEIFDDQFSVERPDGSNFTLKIRSTKLEDSAMYFCASSPGGPGGNTIYFGEGSWLTVV.

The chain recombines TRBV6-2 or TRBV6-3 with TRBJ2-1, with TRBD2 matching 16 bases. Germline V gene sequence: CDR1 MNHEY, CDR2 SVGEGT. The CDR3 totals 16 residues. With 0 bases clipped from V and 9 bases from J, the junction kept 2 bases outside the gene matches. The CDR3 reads CASSYSGLAGGGEQFF. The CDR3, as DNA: TGTGCCAGCAGTTACTCGGGACTAGCGGGGGGGGGTGAGCAGTTCTTC.

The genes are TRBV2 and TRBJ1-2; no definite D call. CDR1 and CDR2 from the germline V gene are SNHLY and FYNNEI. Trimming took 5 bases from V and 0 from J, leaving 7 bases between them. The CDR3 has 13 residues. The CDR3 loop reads CASSLSTNYGYTF. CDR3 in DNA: TGTGCCAGCAGTTTAAGCACTAACTATGGCTACACCTTC.

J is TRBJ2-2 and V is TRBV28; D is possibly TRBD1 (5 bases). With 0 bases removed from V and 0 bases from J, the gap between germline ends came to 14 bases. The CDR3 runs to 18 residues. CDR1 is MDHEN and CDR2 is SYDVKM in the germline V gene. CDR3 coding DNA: TGTGCCAGCAGTTTATGGCAGGGTCGGAGTGCGAACACCGGGGAGCTGTTTTTT. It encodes CASSLWQGRSANTGELFF.

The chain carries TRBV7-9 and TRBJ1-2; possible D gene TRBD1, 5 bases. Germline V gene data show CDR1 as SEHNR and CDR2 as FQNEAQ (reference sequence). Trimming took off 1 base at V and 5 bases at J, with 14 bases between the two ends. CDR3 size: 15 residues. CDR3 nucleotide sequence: TGTGCCAGCAGCTTAGGTGGGGCCTCAGCATATGGCTACACCTTC. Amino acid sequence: CASSLGGASAYGYTF.

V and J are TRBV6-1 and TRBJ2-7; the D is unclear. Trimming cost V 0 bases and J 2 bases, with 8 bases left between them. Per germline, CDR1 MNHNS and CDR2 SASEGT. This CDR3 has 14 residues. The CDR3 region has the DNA TGTGCCAGCAGTGAAGCCGGTACCCCCTACGAGCAGTACTTC. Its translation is CASSEAGTPYEQYF.

This CDR3 is CASSIDRVDSGYTF. The CDR3 DNA sequence: TGTGCCAGCAGCATAGACAGGGTGGACAGTGGCTACACCTTC. This chain links TRBV7-2 with TRBJ1-2; TRBD1 matches 7 bases. The germline CDR1 and CDR2 sequences are SGHTA and FQGNSA. With 5 bases clipped from V and 7 bases from J, the junction kept 10 bases outside the gene matches. The CDR3 runs 14 residues.